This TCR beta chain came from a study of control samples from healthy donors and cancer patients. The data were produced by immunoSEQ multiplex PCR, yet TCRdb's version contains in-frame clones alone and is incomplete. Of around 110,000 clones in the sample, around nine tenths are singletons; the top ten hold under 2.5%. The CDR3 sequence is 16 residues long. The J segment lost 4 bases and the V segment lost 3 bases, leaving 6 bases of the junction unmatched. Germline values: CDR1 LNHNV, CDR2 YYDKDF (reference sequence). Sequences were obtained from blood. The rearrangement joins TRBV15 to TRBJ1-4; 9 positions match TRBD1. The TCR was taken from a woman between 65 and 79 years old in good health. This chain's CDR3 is CATSRGTGLGNEKLFF. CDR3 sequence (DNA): TGTGCCACCAGCAGGGGGACAGGGCTGGGTAATGAAAAACTGTTTTTT.